This passage covers 19 T cell receptor beta chains from one sample sequenced in a study of CD8+ T cells in alopecia areata. Following extraction, RNA underwent reverse transcription to cDNA, which served as the sequencing template. Using immunoSEQ multiplex PCR, the repertoire was profiled, and TCRdb retains in-frame clones only, with some absent. The data hold 140,000 to 150,000 clones, with more than 40% observed a single time. The sequenced sample consisted of CD4+ T cells sorted from blood. The receptors were sampled from a human donor with alopecia areata.

Only a few counts were recorded for this clone. CDR3 in amino acids: CSALPGNTEAFF. The DNA of the CDR3 is TGCAGCGCCTTACCAGGGAACACTGAAGCTTTCTTT. The chain employs TRBV29-1 and TRBJ1-1; D is uncertain. This CDR3 has 12 amino acids. V dropped 7 bases and J dropped 1 base, with 10 bases sitting between them. CDR1 is SQVTM, CDR2 ANQGSEA, per germline.

The DNA for the CDR3 is TGTGCCAGCGGAATTACAGGGAACACTGAAGCTTTCTTT. This sequence encodes CASGITGNTEAFF. The J gene is TRBJ1-1, the V gene TRBV6-5, with D possibly being TRBD1 (5 bases). CDR1 and CDR2 (germline): MNHEY, SVGAGI. The V end lost 8 bases, the J end lost 1 base, and 11 bases lay between the germline ends. The CDR3 is 13 amino acids.

About this clone: Other DNA sequences in the same sample also yield this CDR3. The genes are TRBV30 and TRBJ2-7; 7 bases align to TRBD1. The V segment lost 4 bases and the J segment 1 base; nucleotides outside the gene matches: 1. The CDR3 spans 12 residues. CDR1 GTSNPN and CDR2 SVGIG come from the germline V gene (reference sequence). This chain's CDR3 is CAWTGGSYEQYF. In nucleotides, the CDR3 is TGTGCCTGGACAGGGGGATCCTACGAGCAGTACTTC. The variable domain in full, completed from reference TRBV30 and TRBJ2-7, reads SQTIHQWPATLVQPVGSPLSLECTVEGTSNPNLYWYRQAAGRGLQLLFYSVGIGQISSEVPQNLSASRPQDRQFILSSKKLLLSDSGFYLCAWTGGSYEQYFGPGTRLTVT.

The gene calls are TRBV10-3 and TRBJ2-4; 7 bases map to TRBD1. Trimming removed 4 bases from V and 0 bases from J; junction bases left unmatched: 3. Germline V gene data show CDR1 as ENHRY and CDR2 as SYGVKD. This CDR3 is built from 15 residues. As DNA, the CDR3 is TGTGCCATCAGTGGACAGGGCGAAGCCAAAAACATTCAGTACTTC. This encodes CAISGQGEAKNIQYF.

V gene TRBV30 combines with J gene TRBJ1-5; D gene unclear. The CDR3 length is 13 residues. Germline CDR1 reads GTSNPN; CDR2 reads SVGIG (reference sequence). The V end was cut by 1 base, the J end by 3 bases, with 7 bases between. The DNA of the CDR3 is TGTGCCTGGAGTGCCCAACCCAATCAGCCCCAGCATTTT. This encodes CAWSAQPNQPQHF.

This clone is medium-sized in the sample. The chain joins TRBV4-1 to TRBJ2-7; no clear D gene. Trimming cost V 1 base and J 0 bases, with 7 bases left between them. The germline CDR1 and CDR2 sequences are MGHRA and YSYEKL. This CDR3 comprises 14 residues. The CDR3 protein is CASSQAESSYEQYF. CDR3 DNA: TGCGCCAGCAGCCAAGCAGAGAGCTCCTACGAGCAGTACTTC.

V usage is TRBV2 and J usage is TRBJ2-7; D is ambiguous. V gave up 8 bases and J gave up 6 bases, with 17 bases separating them. The V gene's germline CDR1 is SNHLY and CDR2 FYNNEI. This CDR3 has 13 amino acids. The DNA of the CDR3 is TGTGCCAGCCGGCTACCACCCTCGGCCGAGCAGTACTTC. It encodes CASRLPPSAEQYF.

The chain joins TRBV28 to TRBJ2-5; possibly TRBD1 or TRBD2 for D (6 bases each). There are 13 residues in the CDR3. V was cut by 8 bases and J by 2 bases, with 12 bases left in between. Germline CDR1 and CDR2: MDHEN and SYDVKM. In nucleotides, the CDR3 is TGTGCCAGCTGGAGGGGGGCACAAGAGACCCAGTACTTC. Amino acids: CASWRGAQETQYF.

The V call is TRBV6-5, the J call TRBJ1-2, with D possibly being TRBD1 (5 bases). The germline V gene encodes CDR1 MNHEY and CDR2 SVGAGI. The CDR3 has 13 amino acids. CDR3 nucleotides: TGTGCTGTATCACAGGCCCACAACTATGGCTACACCTTC. Protein: CAVSQAHNYGYTF.

This clone was seen once. This chain connects TRBV27 to TRBJ2-6; D call uncertain. The CDR3 sequence is 14 residues long. The germline CDR1 and CDR2 sequences are MNHEY and SMNVEV (reference sequence). Trimming took off 9 bases at V and 0 bases at J, with 9 bases between the two ends. For the CDR3, the DNA is TGTGCCAGTAGGCTAGACTCTGGGGCCAACGTCCTGACTTTC. Its protein product is CASRLDSGANVLTF.

V and J are TRBV27 and TRBJ2-5; TRBD1 or TRBD2 may be the D gene (6 bases each). Germline V CDR1 and CDR2: MNHEY, SMNVEV (reference sequence). This CDR3 region has 14 residues. Trimming removed 5 bases at V and 6 bases at J, with 16 bases between. In DNA, the CDR3 is TGTGCCAGCAGTCCGCAACAGGGAGGAAAGACCCAGTACTTC. Residues: CASSPQQGGKTQYF.

CDR3 loop: CSVSEGANVLTF. As DNA, the CDR3 is TGCAGCGTCTCAGAGGGGGCCAACGTCCTGACTTTC. V gene TRBV29-1 combines with J gene TRBJ2-6; no reliable D call. This CDR3 comprises 12 residues. Trimming took off 6 bases at V and 4 bases at J, with 7 bases between the two ends. Germline values: CDR1 SQVTM, CDR2 ANQGSEA.

This chain links TRBV7-9 with TRBJ1-5; weak D call: TRBD1 (5 bases). Germline-derived CDR1 and CDR2 are SEHNR and FQNEAQ (reference sequence). The CDR3 loop spans 13 amino acids. V was pared by 9 bases and J by 7 bases, with 16 bases between. In DNA form, the CDR3 reads TGTGCCAGTGCTTATTCACAGGAGCAGCCCCAGCATTTT. This gives the protein CASAYSQEQPQHF. The complete variable domain, with remaining parts taken from reference TRBV7-9 and TRBJ1-5, reads DTGVSQNPRHKITKRGQNVTFRCDPISEHNRLYWYRQTLGQGPEFLTYFQNEAQLEKSRLLSDRFSAERPKGSFSTLEIQRTEQGDSAMYLCASAYSQEQPQHFGDGTRLSIL.

The V gene is TRBV6-5, the J gene TRBJ2-7, with D unresolved. This CDR3 is 12 amino acids long. Germline lookup yields CDR1 MNHEY and CDR2 SVGAGI. Trimming took 6 bases from V and 5 from J, leaving 11 bases between them. DNA of the CDR3: TGTGCCAGCAGACTTATAGGCGACGAGCAGTACTTC. Protein product: CASRLIGDEQYF.

V is TRBV29-1 and J is TRBJ2-1, with TRBD2 as a possible D gene (6 bases). CDR1 and CDR2 (germline): SQVTM, ANQGSEA. V dropped 3 bases and J dropped 1 base, with 7 bases sitting between them. This CDR3 contains 13 residues. The CDR3 DNA reads TGCAGCGTTGACCGGGAGTCCTACAATGAGCAGTTCTTC. Its translation is CSVDRESYNEQFF.

This clone was seen more than once but under ten times. V and J are TRBV29-1 and TRBJ2-5; 7 nucleotides line up with TRBD2. The germline CDR1 and CDR2 sequences are SQVTM and ANQGSEA. The CDR3 has 13 amino acids. V trimming: 6 bases; J trimming: 5 bases; junction bases outside the gene matches: 9. The CDR3 region has the DNA TGCAGCGTGTCCCAAACTAGCGCCGAGACCCAGTACTTC. Translation: CSVSQTSAETQYF.

DNA for the CDR3: TGCAGCGCCCGCGATCATCGACAGGGTGGGGGGGAGCTGTTTTTT. Translated: CSARDHRQGGGELFF. The chain links TRBV29-1 to TRBJ2-2; 7 bases match TRBD1. Germline V gene sequence: CDR1 SQVTM, CDR2 ANQGSEA. This CDR3 comprises 15 residues. V lost 7 bases, J lost 8 bases, and 16 bases stayed unmatched.

Concerning this clone itself: Its ends do not fully match the called genes, so a read error is possible. The V and J genes are TRBV4-1 and TRBJ2-7; the D call may be TRBD1 or TRBD2 (7 bases each). The germline V gene encodes CDR1 MGHRA and CDR2 YSYEKL. The CDR3 contains 16 residues. CDR3 bases: TGTGCCAGCAGCCAAAACGCAGGGGGGGCCTCCTACGAGCAGTACTTC. This encodes CASSQNAGGASYEQYF.

This clone has a handful of counts. This chain connects TRBV5-1 to TRBJ2-7; no clear D gene. V was cut by 0 bases and J by 3 bases, with 10 bases left in between. Germline CDR1 is SGHRS and CDR2 is YFSETQ. This CDR3 spans 14 amino acids. The CDR3 sequence: CASSLGLINYEQYF. CDR3 coding DNA: TGCGCCAGCAGCTTGGGTCTGATTAACTACGAGCAGTACTTC.